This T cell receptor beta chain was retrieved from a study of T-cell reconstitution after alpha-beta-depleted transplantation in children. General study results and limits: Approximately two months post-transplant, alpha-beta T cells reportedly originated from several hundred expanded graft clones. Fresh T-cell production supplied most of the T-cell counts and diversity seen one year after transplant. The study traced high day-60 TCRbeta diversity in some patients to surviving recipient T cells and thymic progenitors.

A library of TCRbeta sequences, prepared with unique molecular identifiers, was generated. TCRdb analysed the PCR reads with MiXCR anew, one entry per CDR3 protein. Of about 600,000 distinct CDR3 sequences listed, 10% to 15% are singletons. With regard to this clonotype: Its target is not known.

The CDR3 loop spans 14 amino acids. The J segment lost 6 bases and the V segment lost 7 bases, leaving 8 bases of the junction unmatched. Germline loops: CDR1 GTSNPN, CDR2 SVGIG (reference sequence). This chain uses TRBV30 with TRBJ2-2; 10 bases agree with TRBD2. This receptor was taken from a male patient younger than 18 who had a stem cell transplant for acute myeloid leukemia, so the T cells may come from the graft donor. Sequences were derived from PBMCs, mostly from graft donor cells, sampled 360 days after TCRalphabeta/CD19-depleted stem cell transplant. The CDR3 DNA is TGTGCCTCCGCCAGCGGGAGGGCCGCCGGGGAGCTGTTTTTT. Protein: CASASGRAAGELFF.